This T cell receptor (beta chain) was recorded in a study of blood T cell repertoires in COVID-19. Study-level information: The United States, Italy and Spain were the sources of the acute and convalescent COVID-19 samples. PBMCs, B-cell-depleted T cells, or T cells provided the cDNA or gDNA that made up the material.

A Seattle source enrolled patients during active infection and followed them longitudinally. Authors' analysis steps: Nucleated cell number was recorded as an estimate derived from reference gene primer amplification. Profiling relied on immunoSEQ multiplex PCR, and the TCRdb table lists in-frame clones only, not all of them. V and J calls and clone size follow that table, whereas D and trimming were derived from the DNA. The table shows 400,000 or so clones, with roughly 90% occurring only once. V was shortened by 0 bases and J by 4 bases, with 11 bases between the two germline ends. CDR3 length: 15 residues. Germline V gene sequence: CDR1 SGHRS, CDR2 YFSETQ.

The receptor comes from a man aged 18 to 30 with COVID-19, enrolled during active disease. The J gene is TRBJ2-1, the V gene TRBV5-1, with TRBD2 as a possible D gene (6 bases). Source material: peripheral blood. The CDR3 DNA follows: TGCGCCAGCAGCTTGGATGCTAGCGCTTACAATGAGCAGTTCTTC. Translated: CASSLDASAYNEQFF.